Below are 14 T cell receptor beta chains sequenced from a single sample in a study of Graves' ophthalmopathy and Graves' hyperthyroidism. The authors amplified TCR beta CDR3 regions from RNA transcripts. Following a first-round RT-PCR that used HTBI primers, a second-round multiplex PCR was carried out. TCRdb passed the multiplex PCR reads through MiXCR, listing each CDR3 protein once. The sample contains approximately 540,000 distinct CDR3 sequences, under 45% of which appear only once. Sequencing used peripheral blood or thyroid tissue (not recorded which). The receptors were sampled from an adult man with Graves' hyperthyroidism.

Many counts were recorded for this clonotype. The chain uses TRBV20-1 and TRBJ2-2; TRBD2 might be the D (6 bases). CDR1 is DFQATT, CDR2 SNEGSKA, per germline (reference sequence). The CDR3 sequence is 13 residues long. Deletions cut 6 bases from V and 0 bases from J, with 8 bases between. CDR3 nucleotide sequence: TGCAGTGCCCGGGAGTCGAACACCGGGGAGCTGTTTTTT. Residues: CSARESNTGELFF.

This clonotype was seen many times. The chain combines TRBV29-1 with TRBJ1-2; TRBD1 matches 7 bases. The CDR3 is 14 residues long. V shed 4 bases and J 4 bases; nucleotides not matched to a gene: 9. Germline CDR1 SQVTM, CDR2 ANQGSEA. This CDR3 reads CSVARTGAAYGYTF. DNA for the CDR3: TGCAGCGTTGCCCGGACAGGAGCGGCCTATGGCTACACCTTC.

This clonotype has a handful of counts. V and J are TRBV5-1 and TRBJ2-2; 9 bases match TRBD2. The CDR3 contains 19 residues. Trimming cost V 3 bases and J 5 bases; bases outside gene matches: 17. Germline CDR1 and CDR2: SGHRS and YFSETQ. CDR3 in DNA: TGCGCCAGCAGCTCGACCCCACGCGGGGGGGTGCAGTTGACCGGGGAGCTGTTTTTT. Its translation: CASSSTPRGGVQLTGELFF.

Notes on this clonotype: No conserved phenylalanine or tryptophan is present at the end of the CDR3, so a read error is the likely explanation. This chain uses TRBV5-1 with TRBJ2-5; TRBD1 is a possible D gene (5 bases). The CDR3 contains 14 residues. Trimming took 4 bases from V and 2 from J, leaving 12 bases between them. In germline, CDR1 is SGHRS, CDR2 YFSETQ. The CDR3 DNA follows: TGCGCCAGCAGCCTAGGACAACTACAAGAGACCCAGTACCTC. It is translated as CASSLGQLQETQYL.

The chain links TRBV9 to TRBJ2-5; D possibly matches TRBD1 or TRBD2 (5 bases each). The V gene lost 7 bases and the J gene lost 5 bases, with 15 bases spanning the gap. The CDR3 loop spans 13 amino acids. Per the germline V gene, CDR1 is SGDLS and CDR2 is YYNGEE. CDR3 coding DNA: TGTGCCAGCTCACTTAGCGAGGGGGAGACCCAGTACTTC. It yields the protein CASSLSEGETQYF.

This clonotype has more than one count but fewer than ten. CDR3 sequence: CASSYSGEYEQYF. The CDR3, as DNA: TGTGCCAGCAGTTACTCGGGCGAATACGAGCAGTACTTC. The genes are TRBV6-5 and TRBJ2-7, with D unresolved. The ends were cut back, 0 bases at V and 4 bases at J, with 7 bases in the middle. The CDR3 extends over 13 amino acids. Germline CDR1 and CDR2: MNHEY and SVGAGI.

In its sample, this clonotype was seen many times. The J gene is TRBJ1-1, the V gene TRBV20-1; no clear D. The V and J ends lost 3 bases and 0 bases respectively, with 14 bases between them. Germline V lookup: CDR1 DFQATT, CDR2 SNEGSKA (reference sequence). The CDR3 is made up of 15 amino acids. CDR3 coding DNA: TGCAGTGCTAGCAAACCCCTGACTATGAACACTGAAGCTTTCTTT. It translates to CSASKPLTMNTEAFF.

With regard to this clonotype: At one end, the junction sequence differs from germline, possibly due to a read error. This chain connects TRBV2 to TRBJ1-4, with 9 positions matching TRBD1. The CDR3 is made up of 15 amino acids. CDR1 is SNHLY and CDR2 is FYNNEI in the germline V gene. CDR3 in DNA: TGTGTCAGCAGGAGGGGACAGGGCCGGTCTGAAAAACTGTTTTTT. Its protein product is CVSRRGQGRSEKLFF.

As to this clonotype: Just one base apart from a much larger clone, this may be a read error. The V gene is TRBV12-3 or TRBV12-4, the J gene TRBJ2-2; 10 nucleotides match TRBD1. The CDR3 is 16 residues long. The CDR3 nucleotides are TGTGCCAGCACCCGGCCGGGACAGGGGAACACCGAGGAGCTGTTTTTT. It encodes CASTRPGQGNTEELFF.

This clonotype was observed at least ten times. This chain joins TRBV25-1 and TRBJ2-7; D might be TRBD2 (7 bases). V shed 2 bases and J shed 5 bases, with 16 bases lying between them. The CDR3 spans 15 residues. The germline CDR1 and CDR2 sequences are MGHDK and SYGVNS. The CDR3 DNA sequence: TGTGCCAGCAGTGAACGAGAGGGGGGGTACGACGAGCAGTACTTC. Residues: CASSEREGGYDEQYF.

This clonotype was found once. The chain recombines TRBV7-9 with TRBJ2-5; no clear D gene. Germline V gene data show CDR1 as SEHNR and CDR2 as FQNEAQ (reference sequence). The CDR3 runs 13 residues. V shed 2 bases and J shed 0 bases, with 4 bases lying between them. CDR3 in amino acids: CASSLNNQETQYF. The CDR3 nucleotides are TGTGCCAGCAGCTTAAATAACCAAGAGACCCAGTACTTC.

This clonotype was recorded at least ten times. The chain joins TRBV20-1 to TRBJ2-7; D is undetermined. Germline V CDR1 and CDR2: DFQATT, SNEGSKA (reference sequence). There are 14 residues in the CDR3. Deletions cut 5 bases from V and 6 bases from J, with 20 bases between. Here the CDR3 DNA reads TGCAGTGCTTCGGTAGGACCCTCTGTAGGCGAGCAGTACTTC. Protein sequence: CSASVGPSVGEQYF.

V usage is TRBV7-2 and J usage is TRBJ2-3; the D is unclear. V was trimmed by 5 bases and J by 4 bases, leaving 7 bases between them. Germline loops: CDR1 SGHTA, CDR2 FQGNSA. There are 12 residues in the CDR3. The CDR3 nucleotides read TGTGCCAGCAGCCAAGGAGCAGATACGCAGTATTTT. It codes for CASSQGADTQYF.

The table lists this clonotype with many counts. This chain uses TRBV20-1 with TRBJ2-7, with 7 bases that match TRBD2. The trim removed 0 bases at V and 4 bases at J, leaving 12 bases unmatched. CDR3 length: 16 residues. Germline CDR1 and CDR2: DFQATT and SNEGSKA (reference sequence). The CDR3 is CSARDPRSSGDYEQYF. CDR3 sequence (DNA): TGCAGTGCTAGAGACCCTAGGTCTAGCGGAGATTACGAGCAGTACTTC.